This T cell receptor (beta chain) was retrieved from a study of blood T cells in healthy people across ages. Study conclusions and caveats: Those diversity estimates obtained from one million T cells were thought to be underestimates.

The CDR3 sequence is 15 residues long. Germline-derived CDR1 and CDR2 are SNHLY and FYNNEI. The V and J ends lost 7 bases and 2 bases, in that order; junction bases with no gene match: 6. PCR was performed a second time for roughly 7 to 12 cycles using a sample-barcoded 5' primer and a J-beta primer mix. One entry per CDR3 protein results from TCRdb running MiXCR on the 5' RACE reads. The top ten hold approximately 13% of the sample, which has under 1,000,000 distinct CDR3 sequences, around 36% seen once. A few counts support this clonotype. Its antigen is unknown. The chain links TRBV2 to TRBJ2-3, with 10 bases fitting TRBD1. The sequence derives from a man between 18 and 35 years old in good health. Material for sequencing was blood. The CDR3: CASIAGTGVTDTQYF. Written as DNA, the CDR3 is TGTGCCAGCATAGCCGGGACAGGGGTCACAGATACGCAGTATTTT.